This TCR beta chain was found in a study of T cell responses to AZD1222 COVID-19 vaccine. CDR1 and CDR2 from the germline V gene are MNHNS and SASEGT. The ends were cut back, 8 bases at V and 1 base at J, with 9 bases in the middle. The CDR3 length is 13 residues. The protocol was immunoSEQ multiplex PCR, while the TCRdb copy is restricted to in-frame clones and leaves out a portion. The sample lists about 170,000 clones, around nine tenths occurring once. This sequence originates from an adult in good health. J is TRBJ1-5 and V is TRBV6-1; D is uncertain. This sample comprised peripheral blood, obtained on day 0 of AZD1222 vaccination. In nucleotides, the CDR3 is TGTGCCAGCTTTATAGAGAGCAATCAGCCCCAGCATTTT. It translates to CASFIESNQPQHF.